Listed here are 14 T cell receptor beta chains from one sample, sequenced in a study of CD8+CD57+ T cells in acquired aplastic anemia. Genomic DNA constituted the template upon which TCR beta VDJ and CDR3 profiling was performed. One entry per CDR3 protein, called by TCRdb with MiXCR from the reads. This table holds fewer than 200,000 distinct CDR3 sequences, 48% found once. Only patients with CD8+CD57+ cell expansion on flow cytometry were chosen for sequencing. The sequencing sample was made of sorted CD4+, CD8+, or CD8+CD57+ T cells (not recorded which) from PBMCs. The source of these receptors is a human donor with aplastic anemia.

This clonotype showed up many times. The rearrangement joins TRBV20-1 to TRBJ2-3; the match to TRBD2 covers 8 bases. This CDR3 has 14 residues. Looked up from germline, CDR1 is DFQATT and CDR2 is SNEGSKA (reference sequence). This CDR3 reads CSKGAGGGTDTQYF. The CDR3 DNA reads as TGCAGCAAAGGGGCGGGGGGTGGCACAGATACGCAGTATTTT.

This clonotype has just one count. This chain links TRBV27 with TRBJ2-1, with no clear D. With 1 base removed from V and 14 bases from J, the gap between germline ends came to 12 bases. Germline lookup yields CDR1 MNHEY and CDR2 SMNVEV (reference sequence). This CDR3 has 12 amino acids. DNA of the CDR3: TGTGCCAGCAGTTTATTCGCCCGAGATGAGTTCTTC. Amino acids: CASSLFARDEFF.

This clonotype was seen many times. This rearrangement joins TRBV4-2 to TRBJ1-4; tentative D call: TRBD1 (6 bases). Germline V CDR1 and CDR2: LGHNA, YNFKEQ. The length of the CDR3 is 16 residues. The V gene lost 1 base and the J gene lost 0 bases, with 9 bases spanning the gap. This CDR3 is CASSQAGTTTNEKLFF. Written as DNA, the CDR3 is TGTGCCAGCAGCCAAGCCGGGACAACAACTAATGAAAAACTGTTTTTT.

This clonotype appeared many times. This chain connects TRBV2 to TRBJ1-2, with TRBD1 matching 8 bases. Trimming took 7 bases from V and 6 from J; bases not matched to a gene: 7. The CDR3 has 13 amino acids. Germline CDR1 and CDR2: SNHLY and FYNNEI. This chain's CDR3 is CASTQSGGDGYTF. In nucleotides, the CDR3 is TGTGCCAGCACCCAGTCAGGGGGCGATGGCTACACCTTC. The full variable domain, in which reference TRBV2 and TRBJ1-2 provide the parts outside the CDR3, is EPEVTQTPSHQVTQMGQEVILRCVPISNHLYFYWYRQILGQKVEFLVSFYNNEISEKSEIFDDQFSVERPDGSNFTLKIRSTKLEDSAMYFCASTQSGGDGYTFGSGTRLTVV.

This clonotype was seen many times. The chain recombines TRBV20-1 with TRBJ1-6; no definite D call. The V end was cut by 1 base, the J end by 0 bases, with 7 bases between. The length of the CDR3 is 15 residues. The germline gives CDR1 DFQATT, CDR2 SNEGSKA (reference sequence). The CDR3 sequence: CSARGQTSYNSPLHF. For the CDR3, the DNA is TGCAGTGCTAGAGGTCAGACCTCCTATAATTCACCCCTCCACTTT.

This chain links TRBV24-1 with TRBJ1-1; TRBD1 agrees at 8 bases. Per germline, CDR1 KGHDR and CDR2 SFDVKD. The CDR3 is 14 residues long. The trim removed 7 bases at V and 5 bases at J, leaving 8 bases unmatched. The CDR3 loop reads CATSGTGGETEAFF. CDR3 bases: TGTGCCACCAGCGGGACAGGTGGAGAGACTGAAGCTTTCTTT.

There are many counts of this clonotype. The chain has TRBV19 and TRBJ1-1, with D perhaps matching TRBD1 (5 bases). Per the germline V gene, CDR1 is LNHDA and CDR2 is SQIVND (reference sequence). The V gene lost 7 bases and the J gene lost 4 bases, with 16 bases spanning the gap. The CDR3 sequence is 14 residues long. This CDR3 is CASKWGPGITEAFF. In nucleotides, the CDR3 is TGTGCCAGTAAATGGGGCCCAGGCATCACTGAAGCTTTCTTT.

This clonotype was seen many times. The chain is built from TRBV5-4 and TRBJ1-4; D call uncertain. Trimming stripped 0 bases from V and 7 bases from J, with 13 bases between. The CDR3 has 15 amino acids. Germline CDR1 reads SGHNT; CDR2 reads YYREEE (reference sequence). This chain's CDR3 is CASSLGQRSLEKLFF. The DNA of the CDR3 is TGTGCCAGCAGCTTGGGTCAGCGGAGCCTTGAAAAACTGTTTTTT.

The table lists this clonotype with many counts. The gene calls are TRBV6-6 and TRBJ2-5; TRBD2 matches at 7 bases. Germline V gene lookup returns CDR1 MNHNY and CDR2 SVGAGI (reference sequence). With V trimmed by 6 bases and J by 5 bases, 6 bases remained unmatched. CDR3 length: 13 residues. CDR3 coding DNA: TGTGCCAGCAGCCGCACTAGCGATGAGACCCAGTACTTC. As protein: CASSRTSDETQYF.

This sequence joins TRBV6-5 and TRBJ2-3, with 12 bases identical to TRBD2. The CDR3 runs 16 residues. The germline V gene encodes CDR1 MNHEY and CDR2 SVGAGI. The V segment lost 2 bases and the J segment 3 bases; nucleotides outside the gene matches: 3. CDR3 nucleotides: TGTGCCAGCAGTTACCTAGCGGGGGGGCGGACAGATACGCAGTATTTT. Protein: CASSYLAGGRTDTQYF.

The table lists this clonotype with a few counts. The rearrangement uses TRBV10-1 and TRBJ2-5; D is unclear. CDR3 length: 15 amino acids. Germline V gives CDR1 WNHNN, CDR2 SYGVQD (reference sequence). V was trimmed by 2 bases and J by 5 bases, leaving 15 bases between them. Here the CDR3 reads CASSEGAALRETQYF. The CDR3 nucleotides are TGCGCCAGCAGTGAGGGTGCCGCGCTGAGGGAGACCCAGTACTTC.

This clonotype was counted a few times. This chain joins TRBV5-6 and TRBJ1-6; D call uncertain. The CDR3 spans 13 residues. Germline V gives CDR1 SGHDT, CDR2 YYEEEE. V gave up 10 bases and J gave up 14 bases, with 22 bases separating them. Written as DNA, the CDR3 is TGTGCCCGCTGGGAGGCTGGGTACAAGGCCCTCCACTTT. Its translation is CARWEAGYKALHF. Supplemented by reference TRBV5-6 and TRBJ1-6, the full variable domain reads DAGVTQSPTHLIKTRGQQVTLRCSPKSGHDTVSWYQQALGQGPQFIFQYYEEEERQRGNFPDRFSGHQFPNYSSELNVNALLLGDSALYLCARWEAGYKALHFGNGTRLTVT.

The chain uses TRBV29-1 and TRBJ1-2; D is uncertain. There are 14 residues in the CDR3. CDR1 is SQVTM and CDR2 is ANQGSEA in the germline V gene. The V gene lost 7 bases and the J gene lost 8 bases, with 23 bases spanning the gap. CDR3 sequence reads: CSAGPRGRVVGYTF. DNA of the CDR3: TGCAGCGCCGGCCCCAGAGGTAGGGTCGTCGGCTACACCTTC.

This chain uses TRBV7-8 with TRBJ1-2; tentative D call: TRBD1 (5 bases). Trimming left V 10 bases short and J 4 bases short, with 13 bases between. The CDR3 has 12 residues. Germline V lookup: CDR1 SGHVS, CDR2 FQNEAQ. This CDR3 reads CAKGPQPYGYTF. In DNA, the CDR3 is TGTGCCAAGGGGCCGCAACCCTATGGCTACACCTTC.